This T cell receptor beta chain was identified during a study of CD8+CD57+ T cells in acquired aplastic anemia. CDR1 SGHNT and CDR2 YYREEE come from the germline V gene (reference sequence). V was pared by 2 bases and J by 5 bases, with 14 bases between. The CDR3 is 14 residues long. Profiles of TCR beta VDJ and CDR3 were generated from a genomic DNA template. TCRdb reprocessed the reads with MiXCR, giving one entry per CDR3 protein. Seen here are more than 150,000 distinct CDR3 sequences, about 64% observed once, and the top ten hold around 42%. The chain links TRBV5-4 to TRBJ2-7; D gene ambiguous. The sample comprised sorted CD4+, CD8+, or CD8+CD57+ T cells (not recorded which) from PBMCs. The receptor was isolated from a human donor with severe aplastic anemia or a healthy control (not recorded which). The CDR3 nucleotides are TGTGCCAGCAGCTTCGTGACACAACCTAACGAGCAGTACTTC. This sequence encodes CASSFVTQPNEQYF.